This is a list of T cell receptor beta chains from one sample in a study. Each CDR3 protein is one row after TCRdb ran MiXCR on the 5' RACE reads. This table holds tens of thousands of distinct CDR3 sequences, 28% found once. The material sequenced was naive CD4+ T cells sorted from blood. The receptors derive from a female donor with breast cancer. Both conserved end residues are trimmed from each CDR3.

V	J	CDR3
TRBV5-1	TRBJ2-5	ARRYEGVETQY
TRBV4-1	TRBJ1-2	ASSLEPAGNYGYT
TRBV28	TRBJ2-7	ASSPTLVAGDEQY
TRBV7-6	TRBJ2-5	ASSAKLRSGTQETQY
TRBV12-3/TRBV12-4	TRBJ1-4	ASSFTGTGNEKLF
TRBV5-1	TRBJ1-1	ASSLVPRRMNTEAF
TRBV12-3/TRBV12-4	TRBJ1-5	ASRGQGDNQPQH
TRBV4-1	TRBJ2-3	ASSQGGVDTQY
TRBV7-3	TRBJ2-2	ASSLIESPAGELF
TRBV28	TRBJ2-7	ASSFSGWGYEQY
TRBV19	TRBJ2-2	ASSTRSGATGELF
TRBV4-3	TRBJ2-3	ASSQISGGHTDTQY
TRBV20-1	TRBJ2-3	SARDPAPTDTQY